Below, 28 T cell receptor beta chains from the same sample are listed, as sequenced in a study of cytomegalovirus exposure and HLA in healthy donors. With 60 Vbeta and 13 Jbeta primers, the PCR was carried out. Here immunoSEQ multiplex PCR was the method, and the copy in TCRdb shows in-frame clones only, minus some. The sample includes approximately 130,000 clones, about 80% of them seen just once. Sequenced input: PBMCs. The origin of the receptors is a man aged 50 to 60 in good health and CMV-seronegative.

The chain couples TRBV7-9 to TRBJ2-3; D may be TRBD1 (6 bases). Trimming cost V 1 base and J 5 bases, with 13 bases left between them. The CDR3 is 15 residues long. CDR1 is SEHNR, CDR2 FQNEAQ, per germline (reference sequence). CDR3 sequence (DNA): TGTGCCAGCAGCTTAGGGGGGACACGTCTAGATACGCAGTATTTT. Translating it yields CASSLGGTRLDTQYF.

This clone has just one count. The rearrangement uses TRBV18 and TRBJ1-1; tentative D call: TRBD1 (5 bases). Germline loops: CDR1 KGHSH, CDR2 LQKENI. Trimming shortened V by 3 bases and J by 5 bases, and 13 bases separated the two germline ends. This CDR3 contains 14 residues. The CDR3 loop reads CASSPGGGTTEAFF. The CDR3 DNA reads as TGTGCCAGCTCACCGGGGGGGGGAACGACTGAAGCTTTCTTT.

CDR3 bases: TGTGCCAGCAGCAGATGGACGGGAAACTTCCAAGAGACCCAGTACTTC. Amino acid sequence: CASSRWTGNFQETQYF. The chain joins TRBV7-9 to TRBJ2-5, with a possible D match to TRBD2 (5 bases). Germline loops: CDR1 SEHNR, CDR2 FQNEAQ (reference sequence). Trimming removed 5 bases from V and 1 base from J, with 17 bases in between. CDR3 length: 16 amino acids. Looking up the rest from reference TRBV7-9 and TRBJ2-5 gives the full variable domain: DTGVSQNPRHKITKRGQNVTFRCDPISEHNRLYWYRQTLGQGPEFLTYFQNEAQLEKSRLLSDRFSAERPKGSFSTLEIQRTEQGDSAMYLCASSRWTGNFQETQYFGPGTRLLVL.

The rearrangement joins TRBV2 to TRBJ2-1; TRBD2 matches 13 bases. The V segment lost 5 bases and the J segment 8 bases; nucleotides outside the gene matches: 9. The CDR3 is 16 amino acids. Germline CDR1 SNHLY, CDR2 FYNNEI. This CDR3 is CASSFTSGRAFHEQFF. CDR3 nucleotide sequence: TGTGCCAGCAGTTTCACTAGCGGGAGGGCCTTCCATGAGCAGTTCTTC.

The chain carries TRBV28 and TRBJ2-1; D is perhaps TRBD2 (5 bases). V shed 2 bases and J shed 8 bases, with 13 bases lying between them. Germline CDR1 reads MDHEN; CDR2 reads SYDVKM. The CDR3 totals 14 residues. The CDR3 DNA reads TGTGCCAGCAGTTTACCGGACGGGCGGGATGAGCAGTTCTTC. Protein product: CASSLPDGRDEQFF.

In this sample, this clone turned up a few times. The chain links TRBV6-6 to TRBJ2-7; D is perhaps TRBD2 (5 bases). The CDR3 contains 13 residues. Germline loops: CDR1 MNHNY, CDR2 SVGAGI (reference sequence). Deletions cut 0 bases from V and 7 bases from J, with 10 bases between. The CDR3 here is CASSYSGGGEQYF. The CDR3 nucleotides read TGTGCCAGCAGTTACTCGGGTGGCGGGGAGCAGTACTTC.

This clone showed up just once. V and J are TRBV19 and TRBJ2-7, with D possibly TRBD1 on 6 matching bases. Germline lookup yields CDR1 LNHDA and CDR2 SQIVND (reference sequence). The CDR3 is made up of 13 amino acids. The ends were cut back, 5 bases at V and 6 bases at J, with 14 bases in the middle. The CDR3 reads CASSAGTYGEQYF. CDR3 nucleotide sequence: TGTGCCAGTAGTGCCGGGACATACGGCGAGCAGTACTTC.

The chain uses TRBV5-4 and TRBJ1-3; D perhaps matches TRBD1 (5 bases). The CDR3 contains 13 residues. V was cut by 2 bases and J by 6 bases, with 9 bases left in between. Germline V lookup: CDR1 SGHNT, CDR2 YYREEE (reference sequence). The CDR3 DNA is TGTGCCAGCAGCTTCGGAGGGACAAACACCATATATTTT. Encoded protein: CASSFGGTNTIYF.

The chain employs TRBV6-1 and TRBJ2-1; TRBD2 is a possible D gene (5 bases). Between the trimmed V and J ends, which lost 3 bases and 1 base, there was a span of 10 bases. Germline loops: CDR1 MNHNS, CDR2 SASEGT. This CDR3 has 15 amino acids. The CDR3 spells CASSETGKSYNEQFF. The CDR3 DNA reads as TGTGCCAGCAGTGAGACCGGGAAATCCTACAATGAGCAGTTCTTC.

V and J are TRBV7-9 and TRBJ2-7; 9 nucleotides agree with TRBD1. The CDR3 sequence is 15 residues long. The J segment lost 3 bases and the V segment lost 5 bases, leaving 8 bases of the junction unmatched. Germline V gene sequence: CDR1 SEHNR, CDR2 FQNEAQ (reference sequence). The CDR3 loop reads CASSRTGTGFYEQYF. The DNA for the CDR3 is TGTGCCAGCAGCCGGACCGGGACAGGGTTCTACGAGCAGTACTTC. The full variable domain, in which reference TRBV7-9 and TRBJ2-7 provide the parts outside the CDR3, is DTGVSQNPRHKITKRGQNVTFRCDPISEHNRLYWYRQTLGQGPEFLTYFQNEAQLEKSRLLSDRFSAERPKGSFSTLEIQRTEQGDSAMYLCASSRTGTGFYEQYFGPGTRLTVT.

The CDR3, as DNA: TGCGCCAGCAGCTTGTATAGCCGCAACGAGCAGTACTTC. Residues: CASSLYSRNEQYF. The chain links TRBV5-1 to TRBJ2-7, with D unclear. V was pared by 1 base and J by 5 bases, with 10 bases between. Germline CDR1 and CDR2: SGHRS and YFSETQ. The CDR3 is made up of 13 amino acids.

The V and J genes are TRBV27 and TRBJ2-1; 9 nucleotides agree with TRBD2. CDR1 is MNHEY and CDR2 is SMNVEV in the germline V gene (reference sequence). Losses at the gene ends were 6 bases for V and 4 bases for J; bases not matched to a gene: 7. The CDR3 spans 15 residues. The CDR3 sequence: CASSPRLAVYNEQFF. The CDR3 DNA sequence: TGTGCCAGCAGCCCGAGACTAGCGGTGTACAATGAGCAGTTCTTC.

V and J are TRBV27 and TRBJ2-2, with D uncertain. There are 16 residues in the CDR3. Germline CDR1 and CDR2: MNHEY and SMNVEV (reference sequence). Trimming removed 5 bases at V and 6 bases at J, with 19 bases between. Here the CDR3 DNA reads TGTGCCAGCAGTACCCTACCTATTTTGAGCGCCGGGGAGCTGTTTTTT. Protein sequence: CASSTLPILSAGELFF.

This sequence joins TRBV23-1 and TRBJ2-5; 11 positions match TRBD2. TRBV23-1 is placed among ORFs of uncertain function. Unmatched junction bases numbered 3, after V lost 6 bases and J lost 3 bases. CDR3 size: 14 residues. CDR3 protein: CASSPGLAEETQYF. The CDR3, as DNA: TGCGCCAGCAGCCCGGGACTAGCGGAAGAGACCCAGTACTTC.

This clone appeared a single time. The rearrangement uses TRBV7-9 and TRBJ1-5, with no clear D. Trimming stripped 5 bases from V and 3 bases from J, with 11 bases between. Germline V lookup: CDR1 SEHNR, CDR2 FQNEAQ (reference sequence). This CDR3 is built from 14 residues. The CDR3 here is CASSALGYNQPQHF. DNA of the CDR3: TGTGCCAGCAGCGCCCTCGGGTACAATCAGCCCCAGCATTTT.

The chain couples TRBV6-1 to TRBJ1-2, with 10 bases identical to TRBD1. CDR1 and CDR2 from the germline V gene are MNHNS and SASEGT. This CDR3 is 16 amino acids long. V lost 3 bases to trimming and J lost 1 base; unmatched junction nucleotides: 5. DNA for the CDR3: TGTGCCAGCAGTGATGCAAGGACAGGGGGTAACTATGGCTACACCTTC. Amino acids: CASSDARTGGNYGYTF.

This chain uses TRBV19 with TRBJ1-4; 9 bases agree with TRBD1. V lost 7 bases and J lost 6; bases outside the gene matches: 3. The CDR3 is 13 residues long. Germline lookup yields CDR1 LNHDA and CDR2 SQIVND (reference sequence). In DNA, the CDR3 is TGTGCCAGTACCCGGGACAGGGATGAAAAACTGTTTTTT. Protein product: CASTRDRDEKLFF.

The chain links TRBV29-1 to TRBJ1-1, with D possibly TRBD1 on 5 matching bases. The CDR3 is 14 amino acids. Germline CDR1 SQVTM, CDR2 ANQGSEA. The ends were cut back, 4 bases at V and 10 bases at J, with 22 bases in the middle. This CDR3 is CSVASGVPGEGAFF. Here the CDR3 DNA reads TGCAGCGTTGCGAGCGGGGTCCCGGGGGAGGGAGCTTTCTTT.

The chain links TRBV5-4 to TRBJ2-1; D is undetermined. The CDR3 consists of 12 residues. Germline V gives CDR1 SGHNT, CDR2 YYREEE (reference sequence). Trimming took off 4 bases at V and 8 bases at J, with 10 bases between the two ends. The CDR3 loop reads CASSPDSYEQFF. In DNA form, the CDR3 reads TGTGCCAGCAGCCCAGACTCGTATGAGCAGTTCTTC.

The CDR3 region has the DNA TGCAGCGTTGAGGGCAGGGGATACGAGCAGTACTTC. Protein product: CSVEGRGYEQYF. The rearrangement links TRBV29-1 to TRBJ2-7; weak D call: TRBD1 (6 bases). The CDR3 is 12 amino acids. Germline CDR1 is SQVTM and CDR2 is ANQGSEA. The V end was cut by 3 bases, the J end by 4 bases, with 10 bases between.

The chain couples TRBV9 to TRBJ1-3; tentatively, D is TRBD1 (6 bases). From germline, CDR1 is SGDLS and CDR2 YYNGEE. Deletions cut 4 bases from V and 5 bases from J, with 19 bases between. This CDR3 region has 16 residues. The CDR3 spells CASSSMEDSIRNTIYF. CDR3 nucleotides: TGTGCCAGCAGCTCAATGGAGGACAGCATTAGAAACACCATATATTTT.

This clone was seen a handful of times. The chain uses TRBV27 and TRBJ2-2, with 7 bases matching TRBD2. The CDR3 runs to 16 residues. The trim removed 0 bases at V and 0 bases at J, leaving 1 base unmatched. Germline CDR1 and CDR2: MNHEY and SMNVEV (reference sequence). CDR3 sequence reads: CASSLSGGSNTGELFF. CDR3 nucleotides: TGTGCCAGCAGTTTATCGGGAGGGTCGAACACCGGGGAGCTGTTTTTT.

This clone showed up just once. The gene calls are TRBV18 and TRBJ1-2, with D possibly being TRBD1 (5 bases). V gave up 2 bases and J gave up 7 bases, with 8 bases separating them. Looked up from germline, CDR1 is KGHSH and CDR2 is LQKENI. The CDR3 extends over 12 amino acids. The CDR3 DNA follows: TGTGCCAGCTCACCAGACAGAGCTGGCTACACCTTC. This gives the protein CASSPDRAGYTF.

CDR3 bases: TGTGCCAGCAGCGGACAGGGGGGACCCTACGAGCAGTACTTC. This sequence encodes CASSGQGGPYEQYF. The rearrangement links TRBV7-2 to TRBJ2-7; 10 nucleotides agree with TRBD1. The V gene's germline CDR1 is SGHTA and CDR2 FQGNSA. V dropped 5 bases and J dropped 2; count of bases not matched to a gene: 3. The CDR3 runs 14 residues.

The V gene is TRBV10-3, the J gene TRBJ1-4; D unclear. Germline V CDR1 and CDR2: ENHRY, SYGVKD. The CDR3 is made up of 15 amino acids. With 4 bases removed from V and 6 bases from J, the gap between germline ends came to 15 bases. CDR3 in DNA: TGTGCCATCAGTGGGGGAGGAACGACTGATGAAAAACTGTTTTTT. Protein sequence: CAISGGGTTDEKLFF.

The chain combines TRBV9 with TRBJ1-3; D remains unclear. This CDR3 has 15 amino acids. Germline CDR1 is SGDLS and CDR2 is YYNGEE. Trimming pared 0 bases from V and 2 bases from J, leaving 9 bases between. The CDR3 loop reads CASSVGGNAGNTIYF. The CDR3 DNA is TGTGCCAGCAGCGTAGGAGGGAACGCTGGAAACACCATATATTTT. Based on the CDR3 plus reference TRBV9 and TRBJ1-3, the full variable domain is DSGVTQTPKHLITATGQRVTLRCSPRSGDLSVYWYQQSLDQGLQFLIQYYNGEERAKGNILERFSAQQFPDLHSELNLSSLELGDSALYFCASSVGGNAGNTIYFGEGSWLTVV.

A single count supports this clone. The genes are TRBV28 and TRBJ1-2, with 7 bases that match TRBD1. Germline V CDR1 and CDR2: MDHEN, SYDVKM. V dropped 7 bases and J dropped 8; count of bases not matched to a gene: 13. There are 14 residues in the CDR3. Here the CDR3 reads CASTTGDSAIGYTF. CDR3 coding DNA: TGTGCCAGCACCACCGGGGACAGTGCAATCGGCTACACCTTC.

CDR3 DNA sequence: TGCGCCAGCACCCACGACAGGGGGCTATTCGATGAGCAGTTCTTC. This encodes CASTHDRGLFDEQFF. This chain uses TRBV10-2 with TRBJ2-1, with 10 bases identical to TRBD1. The CDR3 covers 15 residues. Germline CDR1 reads WSHSY; CDR2 reads SAAADI. The J segment lost 8 bases and the V segment lost 7 bases, leaving 11 bases of the junction unmatched.